A single T cell receptor beta chain is shown here with its context. The sample comes from a study of blood T cell repertoires in COVID-19. Study overall: T cells, B-cell-depleted T cells, or PBMCs provided the cDNA or gDNA that served as material.

The method was immunoSEQ multiplex PCR; TCRdb's version includes in-frame clones alone and lacks a portion of them. Of 200,000 to 250,000 clones in the sample, around 80% were seen once. Germline V CDR1 and CDR2: SGHRS, YFSETQ. This CDR3 spans 15 amino acids. The V segment lost 0 bases and the J segment 4 bases; nucleotides outside the gene matches: 6. Sequencing used peripheral blood. The sequence was collected from a woman aged 40 to 49 with acute or convalescent COVID-19. V gene TRBV5-1 combines with J gene TRBJ1-2, with TRBD1 matching 7 bases. CDR3 DNA sequence: TGCGCCAGCAGCTTGGATGGACAGGATGGCTATGGCTACACCTTC. This gives the protein CASSLDGQDGYGYTF.